This T cell receptor beta chain is from a study of blood T cell repertoires in COVID-19. Study as a whole: Spain, Italy and the United States supplied samples that represented acute and convalescent COVID-19.

The table came from immunoSEQ multiplex PCR; TCRdb's copy has only in-frame clones and leaves some out. This sample has 30,000 to 40,000 clones; approximately 86% occur once, and the top ten carry 4.8%. This TCR was sampled from a man aged 45-65 years with active COVID-19. The sequenced sample consisted of peripheral blood.

Written as DNA, the CDR3 is TGTGCCAGCAGCGGAGTGGCAGGGCTGTACACTGAAGCTTTCTTT. Translating it yields CASSGVAGLYTEAFF. The chain employs TRBV11-2 and TRBJ1-1; possible D gene TRBD1, 5 bases. This CDR3 region has 15 residues. The germline CDR1 and CDR2 sequences are SGHAT and FQNNGV. V gave up 5 bases and J gave up 3 bases, with 16 bases separating them.